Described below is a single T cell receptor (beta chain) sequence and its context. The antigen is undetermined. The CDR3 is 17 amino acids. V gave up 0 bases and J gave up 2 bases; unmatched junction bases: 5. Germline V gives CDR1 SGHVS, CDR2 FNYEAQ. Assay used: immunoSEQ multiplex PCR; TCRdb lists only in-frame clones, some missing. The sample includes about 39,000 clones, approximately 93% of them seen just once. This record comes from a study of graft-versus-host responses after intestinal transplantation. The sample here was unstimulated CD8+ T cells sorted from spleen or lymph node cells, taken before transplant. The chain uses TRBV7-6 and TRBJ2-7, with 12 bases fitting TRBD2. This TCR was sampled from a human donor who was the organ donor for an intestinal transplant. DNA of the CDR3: TGTGCCAGCAGCTTAGCGGGAGGACTAGCGGGAACCTACGAGCAGTACTTC. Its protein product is CASSLAGGLAGTYEQYF.